This T cell receptor (beta chain) comes out of a study of control samples from healthy donors and cancer patients. The CDR3 totals 14 residues. Germline CDR1 SGHTA, CDR2 FQGNSA. V gave up 5 bases and J gave up 5 bases; unmatched junction bases: 6. Measured with immunoSEQ multiplex PCR; TCRdb has only the in-frame clones, and not every one. The sample includes more than 95,000 clones, 93% of them seen just once. Input material: blood. The clonotype was recovered from a man aged 25-45 years in good health. This rearrangement joins TRBV7-2 to TRBJ2-3, with 8 positions matching TRBD2. This CDR3 is CASSMSGGGDTQYF. In DNA, the CDR3 is TGTGCCAGCAGCATGAGCGGGGGTGGAGATACGCAGTATTTT.